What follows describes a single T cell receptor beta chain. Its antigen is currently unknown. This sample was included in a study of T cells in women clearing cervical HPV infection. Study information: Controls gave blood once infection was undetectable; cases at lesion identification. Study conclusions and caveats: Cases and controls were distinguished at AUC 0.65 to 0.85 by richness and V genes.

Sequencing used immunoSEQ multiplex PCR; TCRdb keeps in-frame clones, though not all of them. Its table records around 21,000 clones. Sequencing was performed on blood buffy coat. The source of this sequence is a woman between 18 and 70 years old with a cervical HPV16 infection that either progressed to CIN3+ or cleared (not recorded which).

The part of the CDR3 DNA that was read is TGTGCCAGCAGCGGACTAGCGGGGGGAGTAGATGAG. This encodes CASSGLAGGVDE. The whole CDR3 is CASSGLAGGVDEQFF. The chain links TRBV7-2 to TRBJ2-1, with 14 nucleotides matching TRBD2. The read finishes 3 residues shy of the CDR3 end, and the germline J gene is used to complete it. The CDR3 covers 15 residues. The germline V gene encodes CDR1 SGHTA and CDR2 FQGNSA. Germline trimming cut 5 bases from V and 8 bases from J; bases unmatched to any gene: 5.